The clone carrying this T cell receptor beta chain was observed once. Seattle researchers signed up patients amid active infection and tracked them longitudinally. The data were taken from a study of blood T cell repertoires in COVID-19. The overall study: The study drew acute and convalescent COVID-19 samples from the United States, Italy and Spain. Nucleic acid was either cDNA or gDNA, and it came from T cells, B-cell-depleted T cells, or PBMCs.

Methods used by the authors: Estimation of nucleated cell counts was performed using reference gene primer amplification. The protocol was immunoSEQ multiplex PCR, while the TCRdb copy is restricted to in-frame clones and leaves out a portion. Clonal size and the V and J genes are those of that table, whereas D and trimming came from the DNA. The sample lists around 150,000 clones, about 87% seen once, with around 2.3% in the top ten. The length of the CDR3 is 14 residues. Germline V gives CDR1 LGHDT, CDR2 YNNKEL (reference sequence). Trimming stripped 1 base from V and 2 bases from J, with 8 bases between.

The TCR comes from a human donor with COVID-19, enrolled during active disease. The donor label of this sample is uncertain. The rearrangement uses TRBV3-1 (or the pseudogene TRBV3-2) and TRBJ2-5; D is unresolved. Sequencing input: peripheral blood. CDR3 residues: CASSQVRIQETQYF. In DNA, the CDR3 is TGTGCCAGCAGCCAAGTGAGGATACAAGAGACCCAGTACTTC.